This TCR beta chain was captured by sequencing in a study of blood T cell repertoires in COVID-19. About the study: Acute-phase and convalescent COVID-19 samples originated in the United States, Italy and Spain. From T cells, B-cell-depleted T cells, or PBMCs came the material, which was cDNA or gDNA.

Germline lookup yields CDR1 SNHLY and CDR2 FYNNEI. CDR3 size: 13 residues. The V end was cut by 5 bases, the J end by 9 bases, with 13 bases between. Authors' methods: Quantification of nucleated cells was approximated via reference gene primer amplification. Repertoires were generated with immunoSEQ multiplex PCR, while TCRdb's copy carries only in-frame clones and drops some. The DNA gave D and trimming, while V, J and clone size come from that table. The sample lists fewer than 120,000 clones, 65% to 90% occurring once. Material: peripheral blood. This chain connects TRBV2 to TRBJ1-4; D is ambiguous. The receptor was derived from a woman in her sixties with acute or convalescent COVID-19. DNA of the CDR3: TGTGCCAGCAGTATAGTCGGGGAGCAAAAACTGTTTTTT. Translation gives CASSIVGEQKLFF.